This TCR beta chain was captured in a study of identical twins (dated by TCRdb to 2016 to 2017). Concerning the study at large: To test whether fetal clonotypes persist, this study deep-sequenced TCR alpha and beta repertoires from monozygotic twins, from unrelated adults of various ages, and from cord blood. To rule out contamination, replicate twin experiments were performed at different times with different library preparation protocols.

CDR1 and CDR2 are read off the germline V gene as MDHEN and SYDVKM. V trim: 8 bases; J trim: 2 bases; unmatched bases: 9. The CDR3 sequence holds 15 residues, the cysteine and phenylalanine included. Kept here is only the CDR3 DNA, which spans 45 bases and is read in frame from base 1. All donors were healthy Caucasians. The researchers also sequenced three unrelated adults who were not twins: a male aged 18 to 30, a male aged 50 to 60, and a female aged 50 to 60. Miltenyi CD45RO+ enrichment and human naive T-cell isolation kits were used to isolate memory (CD45RO+) and naive T cells from PBMC. Points the paper makes about the study in general: Excess twin sharing in beta out-of-frame sequences was weaker because fewer shared sequences lowered the signal-to-noise ratio. Out-of-frame TCR alpha sharing in monozygotic twins was systematically underestimated by recombination models, whereas sharing between unrelated individuals was in agreement with the recombination models. Invariant T cells such as MAIT and iNKT could partly confound zero-insertion analyses, although diverse VJ usage argued against such confounding for most clonotypes. Abundant cord blood beta clonotypes carried fewer insertions; young adult naive repertoires showed a weaker similar trend, while memory repertoires showed none. Compared with coincidental sharing between unrelated individuals, out-of-frame TCR alpha sequences shared between twins showed an excess of sequences with low generation probability. Because the same donors could not be followed over many years, conclusions were based on cross-sectional statistical analysis.

The library came from 5' RACE. TCRdb shows the sequencer as Illumina HiSeq 2000. Template switching added a universal primer binding site, and the final cDNA carried a unique molecular identifier that allowed TCR cDNA molecules to be counted accurately. Specific primers in the conserved constant-segment region were used to synthesize first-strand cDNA for the TCR alpha and beta chains. Each cDNA library was double barcoded, with a SMART-Mk sample barcode plus Illumina barcodes, to control for contamination. TruSeq adapter sequences, together with Illumina sample barcodes, were added in two successive PCR steps. The Illumina HiSeq platform was used with custom primers to sequence TCR alpha and beta cDNA libraries. The paper's data handling went like this. Raw reads were processed with MiGEC to extract unique molecular identifiers, and MiXCR was used to determine CDR3 positions. For each individual, recombination models were inferred using an EM algorithm with the repgenHMM and IGoR tools. Shared clonotype analysis was performed with the tcR package in R, normalizing sharing by the product of cloneset sizes. Out-of-frame nonproductive sequences were analyzed to study raw recombination free of thymic and clonal selection effects. In-frame beta chains were kept once TCRdb had trimmed the public reads at Q25 with fastp and called clones with MiXCR. Each CDR3 protein gets just one entry, which takes the most common genes and DNA from the rows behind it. The V and J calls shown here were made by TCRdb, not taken from the authors' results. For this sample the table gives around 370,000 distinct CDR3 sequences, of which about 9% were detected only once. The biggest ten clones account for under 9.5% of the sample.

Only a few counts were recorded for this clonotype. The antigen it recognizes is unknown. Base qualities are missing; no much larger clone stands one base away. The specimen was naive T cells sorted from blood. The cell subset or site tag for this specimen amounts to: cells isolated with a human naive T-cell isolation kit. The receptor chain draws on TRBV28 and TRBJ2-5; TRBD1 fits 9 bases in the junction. This clonotype was obtained from a woman between 45 and 65 years old in good health. This receptor carries the CDR3 CASSPRGQGQETQYF. The DNA sequence reads TGTGCCAGCTCTCCGAGGGGACAGGGACAAGAGACCCAGTACTTC.